Below are 16 T cell receptor beta chains sequenced from a single sample in a study of blood T cell repertoires in COVID-19. Only in-frame clones appear in the TCRdb table, and some are missing; sequencing was by immunoSEQ multiplex PCR. The data show approximately 70,000 clones, 90% to 95% seen once. Sequencing was performed on peripheral blood. The receptor source for this set is a man aged 35-49 years with COVID-19, enrolled during active disease.

The CDR3 DNA reads TGTGCCTGGAGTGGGACCCCGGGGGATCAGCCCCAGCATTTT. This encodes CAWSGTPGDQPQHF. The J gene is TRBJ1-5, the V gene TRBV30; D possibly corresponds to TRBD1 (5 bases). The ends were cut back, 1 base at V and 5 bases at J, with 12 bases in the middle. The CDR3 is 14 residues long. Germline CDR1 reads GTSNPN; CDR2 reads SVGIG (reference sequence).

The chain employs TRBV7-3 and TRBJ2-2, with 7 bases identical to TRBD1. Trimming took 4 bases from V and 1 from J; bases not matched to a gene: 3. Per germline, CDR1 SGHTA and CDR2 FQGTGA. The CDR3 contains 15 residues. DNA for the CDR3: TGTGCCAGCAGCTCCGGGACAGAGAACACCGGGGAGCTGTTTTTT. Its translation: CASSSGTENTGELFF.

V is TRBV6-5 and J is TRBJ2-1, with D possibly being TRBD2 (6 bases). V dropped 2 bases and J dropped 5 bases, with 10 bases sitting between them. This CDR3 contains 14 residues. Germline CDR1 is MNHEY and CDR2 is SVGAGI. The CDR3 protein is CASSYNSGDNEQFF. In nucleotides, the CDR3 is TGTGCCAGCAGTTACAACTCGGGGGACAATGAGCAGTTCTTC.

The genes are TRBV5-1 and TRBJ1-4; the match to TRBD1 covers 12 bases. The V gene's germline CDR1 is SGHRS and CDR2 YFSETQ. J lost 8 bases, V lost 4 bases, and 9 bases had no gene match. The CDR3 is 16 residues long. The CDR3 protein is CASSRGQGAGEEKLFF. CDR3 DNA: TGCGCCAGCAGCAGGGGACAGGGGGCAGGAGAGGAAAAACTGTTTTTT. Together with reference TRBV5-1 and TRBJ1-4, the CDR3 gives the full variable domain: KAGVTQTPRYLIKTRGQQVTLSCSPISGHRSVSWYQQTPGQGLQFLFEYFSETQRNKGNFPGRFSGRQFSNSRSEMNVSTLELGDSALYLCASSRGQGAGEEKLFFGSGTQLSVL.

The chain recombines TRBV4-2 with TRBJ1-2; D remains unclear. The CDR3 runs to 16 residues. The germline V gene has CDR1 LGHNA and CDR2 YNFKEQ. Trimming removed 4 bases from V and 4 bases from J, with 19 bases in between. The DNA of the CDR3 is TGTGCCAGCAGCCGAGAGGACGGCCTTGAGGGCTATGGCTACACCTTC. Its protein is CASSREDGLEGYGYTF.

The rearrangement links TRBV6-5 to TRBJ2-7; 11 bases align to TRBD2. The V and J ends lost 7 bases and 2 bases, in that order; junction bases with no gene match: 4. Germline CDR1 MNHEY, CDR2 SVGAGI. The CDR3 sequence is 14 residues long. The DNA of the CDR3 is TGTGCCAGCACTGGGACTAGCGGACCCTACGAGCAGTACTTC. It encodes CASTGTSGPYEQYF.

This clone was seen a handful of times. V gene TRBV6-6 combines with J gene TRBJ1-3; no clear D. Germline V gives CDR1 MNHNY, CDR2 SVGAGI (reference sequence). The CDR3 has 11 amino acids. V lost 10 bases to trimming and J lost 0 bases, with 4 bases between them. CDR3 loop: CAIGSGNTIYF. CDR3 nucleotides: TGTGCCATCGGCTCTGGAAACACCATATATTTT.

The chain is built from TRBV19 and TRBJ1-5; the match to TRBD1 covers 8 bases. The CDR3 is 16 residues long. Germline V gene data show CDR1 as LNHDA and CDR2 as SQIVND (reference sequence). V was clipped by 3 bases and J by 6 bases; unmatched bases: 10. The CDR3 here is CASSIKQTGVGQPQHF. CDR3 coding DNA: TGTGCCAGTAGTATCAAGCAGACAGGGGTGGGTCAGCCCCAGCATTTT.

This clone was seen only once. CDR3 nucleotides: TGTGCCAGCCAACTAGCGGGGGGACCCCTCACAGATACGCAGTATTTT. Its protein is CASQLAGGPLTDTQYF. The chain joins TRBV27 to TRBJ2-3, with 12 positions matching TRBD2. CDR1 is MNHEY, CDR2 SMNVEV, per germline (reference sequence). The CDR3 runs to 16 residues. V gave up 8 bases and J gave up 2 bases; unmatched junction bases: 8.

This clone has a handful of counts. The chain has TRBV2 and TRBJ1-2, with 8 nucleotides matching TRBD1. The CDR3 is made up of 16 amino acids. Losses at the gene ends were 7 bases for V and 2 bases for J; bases not matched to a gene: 12. CDR1 is SNHLY and CDR2 is FYNNEI in the germline V gene. CDR3: CASTQGQGLTNYGYTF. The CDR3 nucleotides are TGTGCCAGCACCCAAGGACAGGGTTTGACGAACTATGGCTACACCTTC.

The chain links TRBV18 to TRBJ2-5, with D tentatively TRBD1 (6 bases). Trimming cost V 2 bases and J 0 bases, with 16 bases left between them. The CDR3 contains 17 residues. Germline CDR1 reads KGHSH; CDR2 reads LQKENI. CDR3 coding DNA: TGTGCCAGCTCACCATTACAGGGACCCGCGAACCAAGAGACCCAGTACTTC. Translating gives CASSPLQGPANQETQYF.

The chain joins TRBV12-3 or TRBV12-4 to TRBJ2-1; possibly TRBD1 for D (5 bases). The V and J ends lost 4 bases and 10 bases respectively, with 11 bases between them. The CDR3 length is 12 residues. CDR3 protein: CASSSRAPEQFF. The CDR3 bases are TGTGCCAGCAGTTCCAGGGCTCCCGAGCAGTTCTTC.

J is TRBJ2-4 and V is TRBV5-1, with D maybe TRBD1 (5 bases). Germline-derived CDR1 and CDR2 are SGHRS and YFSETQ. V lost 0 bases and J lost 8, with 12 bases in between. The CDR3 runs 14 residues. CDR3 amino acids: CASSLVPDKDIQYF. The CDR3 DNA reads as TGCGCCAGCAGCTTGGTACCGGACAAGGACATTCAGTACTTC.

The chain joins TRBV4-1 to TRBJ1-4; TRBD1 agrees at 7 bases. The V and J ends lost 4 bases and 7 bases, in that order; junction bases with no gene match: 3. CDR3 length: 13 amino acids. Germline values: CDR1 MGHRA, CDR2 YSYEKL. CDR3 protein: CASSPRQGEKLFF. The CDR3 bases are TGCGCCAGCAGCCCGCGACAGGGTGAAAAACTGTTTTTT.

The chain carries TRBV30 and TRBJ2-7; TRBD2 might be the D (6 bases). The CDR3 contains 13 residues. V was cut by 1 base and J by 3 bases, with 10 bases left in between. Germline CDR1 is GTSNPN and CDR2 is SVGIG (reference sequence). The CDR3 nucleotides read TGTGCCTGGAGTGGGCAGGGACTCTACGAGCAGTACTTC. Its translation: CAWSGQGLYEQYF.

The chain joins TRBV5-8 to TRBJ2-7; tentative D call: TRBD1 (5 bases). This CDR3 is built from 12 residues. V lost 4 bases to trimming and J lost 3 bases, with 8 bases between them. Per germline, CDR1 SGHTS and CDR2 YDEGEE. CDR3: CASSLQGYEQYF. CDR3 sequence (DNA): TGTGCCAGCAGCCTCCAGGGCTACGAGCAGTACTTC.